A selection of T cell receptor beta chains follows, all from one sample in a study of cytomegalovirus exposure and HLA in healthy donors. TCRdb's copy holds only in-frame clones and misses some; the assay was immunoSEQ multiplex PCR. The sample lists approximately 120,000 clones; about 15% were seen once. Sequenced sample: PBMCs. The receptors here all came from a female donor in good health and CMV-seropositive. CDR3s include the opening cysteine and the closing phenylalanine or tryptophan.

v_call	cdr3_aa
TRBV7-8	CASSPLQGREFLFDEQFF
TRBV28	CASSQRDPRYEQYF
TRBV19	CASSTGQLHYGYTF
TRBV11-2	CASNQAGVGEQFF
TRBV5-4	CASSLALGDYGYTF
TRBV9	CASSSSPADTQYF
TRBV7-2	CASSSRAGTQYF
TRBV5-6	CASSLAGVSTEAFF
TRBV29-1	CSVETGTLNTGELFF
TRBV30	CAWSPLRTSGSVYEQYF
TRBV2	CASRYQGVYDEQYF
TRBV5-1	CASSVVGTGTSGETQYF
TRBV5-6	CASSSDRDSNEQYF
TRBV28	CASSPPGGTSYNEQFF
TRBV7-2	CASSLGPPDTQYF
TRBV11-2	CASSLVGGPFNEQFF
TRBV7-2	CASSRKPTGVHTGNYGYTF
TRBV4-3	CASSQGVFTGNTIYF
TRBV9	CASSVGITTSYEQYF
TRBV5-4	CASSLSAGGLYTGELFF
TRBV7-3	CASSTKAGGTDTQYF
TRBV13	CASRIWGQGTYEQYF
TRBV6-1	CASSEDWQGNEKLFF
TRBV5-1	CASSSSGREYYNEQFF
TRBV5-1	CASSLTVAYEQYF
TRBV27	CASSFWSSGANVLTF
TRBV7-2	CASSSGRGHYGYTF
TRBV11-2	CASSSAGTAYGYTF
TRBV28	CASRPQTGSPQYF
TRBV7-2	CASSSFYWAGETQYF
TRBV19	CASSLLGGPGGYTF
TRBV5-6	CASSLVTGRETQYF
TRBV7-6	CASTPRTSGLTGELFF
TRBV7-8	CASSLAMGEQGPYYEQYF
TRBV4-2	CASSQGPSGGKQETQYF
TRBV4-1	CASKRERGPFEQFF
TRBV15	CATSRARTSVKKTQYF
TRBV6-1	CASSLQTTLVYGYTF
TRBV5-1	CASSLMGLNYGYTF
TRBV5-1	CASSPQSGDQGAYEQYF
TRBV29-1	CSVEKPTHTGELFF
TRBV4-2	CASSQDGLAEGEQETQYF
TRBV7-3	CASSFIPGREDTGELFF
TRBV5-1	CASSLPLTGSEGYTF
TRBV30	CAWSVRTALAKNIQYF
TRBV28	CASRRGAWETQYF
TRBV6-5	CASSYSAGLMNTEAFF
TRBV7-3	CASSYTGSGANVLTF
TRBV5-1	CASSLQGGANTEAFF
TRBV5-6	CASSLVIQETQYF
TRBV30	CAWSTARQRTGELFF
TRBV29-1	CSVAAEETNEKLFF
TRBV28	CASTPRVSNQPQHF
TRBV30	CAWSTQGARDEQYF
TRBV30	CAWSLGSGGTDTQYF
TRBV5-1	CASSLSLGQDAKLFF